This TCR beta chain was identified in a study of vaccination and CD4 T cells after COVID-19. Germline loops: CDR1 SGHVS, CDR2 FQNEAQ. Trimming removed 5 bases from V and 5 bases from J; junction bases left unmatched: 10. The CDR3 is 15 residues long. Once obtained from cultured CD4+ T cells, the DNA was sequenced using the Oncomine TCR Beta short-read assay. TCRdb redid the calling of the PCR reads with MiXCR, one entry per CDR3 protein. The sample lists approximately 14,000 distinct CDR3 sequences, 53% occurring once. Treatment of the sample: roughly 11-day PBMC culture with coronavirus spike peptide pools or control peptides (ViraFEST assay). This clonotype appeared a few times. Its specificity is not known.

The V gene is TRBV7-8, the J gene TRBJ1-1; 8 nucleotides line up with TRBD1. This TCR was recovered from a human donor who had recovered from COVID-19. The sequenced material came from CD4+ T cells from blood, cultured in vitro. The DNA for the CDR3 is TGTGCCAGCAGCCCATACAGGGGGGAAGGGACTGAAGCTTTCTTT. Protein: CASSPYRGEGTEAFF.